This T cell receptor beta chain was recovered during a study of T cell responses to AZD1222 COVID-19 vaccine. Study outcomes and limitations: It was only 6 or 7 AZD1222 recipients who were seropositive at baseline. Repertoires were sampled only after the peak T cell response. The donor cohort was predominantly white British with a female majority, and clonal diversity may have been underestimated. Mapped onto spike, vaccine-associated CD4 TCRs spanned it and were dominant at 160-218 and 743-854.

Clones were sequenced by immunoSEQ multiplex PCR, and TCRdb holds only the in-frame ones, with some missing. The sample has roughly 130,000 clones, over 75% seen once; the top ten hold around 20%. Germline loops: CDR1 LGHDT, CDR2 YNNKEL (reference sequence). This CDR3 is built from 15 residues. V was pared by 0 bases and J by 5 bases, with 4 bases of the junction left unmatched. Concerning this clone: Its antigen is undetermined.

The sequence was collected from an adult in good health. This chain joins TRBV3-1 (or the pseudogene TRBV3-2) and TRBJ2-1, with TRBD2 matching over 7 bases. This specimen consisted of peripheral blood, obtained on day 0 of MenACWY control vaccination. CDR3: CASSQETGRHNEQFF. The CDR3 DNA reads TGTGCCAGCAGCCAAGAAACCGGGAGGCACAATGAGCAGTTCTTC.